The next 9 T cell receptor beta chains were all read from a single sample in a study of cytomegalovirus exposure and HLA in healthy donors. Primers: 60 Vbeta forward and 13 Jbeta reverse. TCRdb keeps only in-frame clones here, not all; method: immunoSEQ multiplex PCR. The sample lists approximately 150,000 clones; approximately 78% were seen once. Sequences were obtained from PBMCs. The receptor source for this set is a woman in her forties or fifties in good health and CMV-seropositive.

Written as DNA, the CDR3 is TGTGCCAGCAGCTTACAGGGCTTTAACACCGGGGAGCTGTTTTTT. Translation gives CASSLQGFNTGELFF. The V and J genes are TRBV5-6 and TRBJ2-2; D possibly corresponds to TRBD1 (6 bases). Germline V gene sequence: CDR1 SGHDT, CDR2 YYEEEE. This CDR3 contains 15 residues. V lost 2 bases and J 2 bases, leaving 10 bases between the germline ends.

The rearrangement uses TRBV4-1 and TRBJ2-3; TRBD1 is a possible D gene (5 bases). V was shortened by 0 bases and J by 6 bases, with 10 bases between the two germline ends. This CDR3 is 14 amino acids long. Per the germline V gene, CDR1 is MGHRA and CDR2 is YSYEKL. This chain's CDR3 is CASSQDRVRDTQYF. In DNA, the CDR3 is TGCGCCAGCAGCCAAGACAGGGTCAGGGATACGCAGTATTTT.

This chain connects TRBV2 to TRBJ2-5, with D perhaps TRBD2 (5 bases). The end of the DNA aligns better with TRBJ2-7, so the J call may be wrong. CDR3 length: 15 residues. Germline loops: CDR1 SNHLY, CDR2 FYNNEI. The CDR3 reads CASTSPGIGFYEQYF. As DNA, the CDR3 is TGTGCCAGCACCTCCCCGGGAATTGGGTTTTACGAGCAGTACTTC.

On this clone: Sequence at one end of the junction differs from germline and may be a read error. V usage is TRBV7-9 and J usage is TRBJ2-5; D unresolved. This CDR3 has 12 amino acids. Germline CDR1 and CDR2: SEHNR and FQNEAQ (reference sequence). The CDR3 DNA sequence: TGTTCCAGCAGCTTAGGTGGCGAGACCCAGTACTTC. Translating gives CSSSLGGETQYF.

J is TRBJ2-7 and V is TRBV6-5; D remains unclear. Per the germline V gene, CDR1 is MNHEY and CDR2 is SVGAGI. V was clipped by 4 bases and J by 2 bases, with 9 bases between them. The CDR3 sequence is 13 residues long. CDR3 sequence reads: CASSFGPTYEQYF. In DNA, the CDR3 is TGTGCCAGCAGTTTTGGGCCTACCTACGAGCAGTACTTC.

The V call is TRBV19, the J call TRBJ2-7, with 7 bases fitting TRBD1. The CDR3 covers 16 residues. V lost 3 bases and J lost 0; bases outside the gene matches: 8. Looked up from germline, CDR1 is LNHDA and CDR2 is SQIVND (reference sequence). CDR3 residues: CASSIGATGASYEQYF. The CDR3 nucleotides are TGTGCCAGTAGTATCGGGGCCACAGGGGCCTCCTACGAGCAGTACTTC.

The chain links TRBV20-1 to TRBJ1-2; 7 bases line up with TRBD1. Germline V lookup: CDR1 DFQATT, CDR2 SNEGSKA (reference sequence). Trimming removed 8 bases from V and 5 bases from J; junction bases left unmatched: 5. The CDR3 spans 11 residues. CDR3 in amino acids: CSSGTEYGYTF. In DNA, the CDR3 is TGCAGTTCCGGGACAGAGTATGGCTACACCTTC.

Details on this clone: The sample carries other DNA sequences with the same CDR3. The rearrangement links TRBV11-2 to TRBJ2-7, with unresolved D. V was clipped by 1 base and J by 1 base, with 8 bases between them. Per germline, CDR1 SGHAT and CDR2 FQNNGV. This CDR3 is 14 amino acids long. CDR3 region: CASSLGGSSYEQYF. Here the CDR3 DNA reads TGTGCCAGCAGCTTAGGCGGTTCTTCCTACGAGCAGTACTTC.

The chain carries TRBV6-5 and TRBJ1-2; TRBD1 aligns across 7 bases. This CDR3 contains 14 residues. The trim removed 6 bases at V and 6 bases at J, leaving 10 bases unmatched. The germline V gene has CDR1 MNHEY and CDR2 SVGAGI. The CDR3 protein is CASRIGGRVDGYTF. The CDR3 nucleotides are TGTGCCAGCAGGATAGGGGGCCGGGTTGATGGCTACACCTTC.